Following are 29 T cell receptor beta chains from one sample sequenced in a study of cytotoxic CD8 clonotypes in ibrutinib-treated CLL. TCRdb keeps only in-frame clones here, not all; method: immunoSEQ multiplex PCR. Counted here are more than 110,000 clones, about 78% occurring once; the ten biggest clones make up approximately 5.1%. The starting material was PBMCs, obtained after 24 months of ibrutinib treatment. The origin of the receptors is a human donor with chronic lymphocytic leukemia.

The rearrangement links TRBV18 to TRBJ1-5; tentative D call: TRBD1 (5 bases). Germline loops: CDR1 KGHSH, CDR2 LQKENI. Trimming removed 0 bases at V and 7 bases at J, with 16 bases between. The CDR3 contains 16 residues. The CDR3 sequence is CASSPPHADSGQPQHF. Written as DNA, the CDR3 is TGTGCCAGCTCACCACCCCACGCCGACAGTGGGCAGCCCCAGCATTTT.

The V call is TRBV14, the J call TRBJ1-5, with D perhaps TRBD1 (5 bases). Trimming removed 0 bases at V and 0 bases at J, with 12 bases between. The CDR3 spans 17 residues. Germline lookup yields CDR1 SGHDN and CDR2 FVKESK. For the CDR3, the DNA is TGTGCCAGCAGCCAAGATCGGGGCAGCTATAGCAATCAGCCCCAGCATTTT. This gives the protein CASSQDRGSYSNQPQHF.

The rearrangement joins TRBV6-6 to TRBJ1-2, with TRBD1 matching 10 bases. The CDR3 sequence is 15 residues long. Germline V gives CDR1 MNHNY, CDR2 SVGAGI (reference sequence). J gave up 7 bases and V 5 bases, and 10 bases lay outside the gene matches. In DNA form, the CDR3 reads TGTGCCAGCAGTCCCCCACCGACAGGGGGCGGTGGCTACACCTTC. Its translation: CASSPPPTGGGGYTF.

The rearrangement joins TRBV6-1 to TRBJ2-7; unclear D gene. V was cut by 0 bases and J by 2 bases, with 8 bases left in between. Germline V CDR1 and CDR2: MNHNS, SASEGT. This CDR3 has 14 residues. CDR3 region: CASSEASLTYEQYF. The CDR3 region has the DNA TGTGCCAGCAGTGAAGCGAGCCTAACCTACGAGCAGTACTTC.

This clone is a singleton in its sample. The chain carries TRBV18 and TRBJ1-2; no clear D gene. This CDR3 has 13 amino acids. Germline lookup yields CDR1 KGHSH and CDR2 LQKENI. V was clipped by 0 bases and J by 4 bases, with 6 bases between them. As DNA, the CDR3 is TGTGCCAGCTCACCACCGGTAGTCTATGGCTACACCTTC. Its translation: CASSPPVVYGYTF.

This chain uses TRBV5-1 with TRBJ2-3; the D gene is possibly TRBD2 (5 bases). Deletions cut 3 bases from V and 3 bases from J, with 17 bases between. CDR3 size: 16 residues. Germline CDR1 SGHRS, CDR2 YFSETQ. CDR3 DNA: TGCGCCAGCAGCTCCCGACTAACGAGTGGGACAGATACGCAGTATTTT. Translating gives CASSSRLTSGTDTQYF.

J is TRBJ2-2 and V is TRBV19; D unresolved. The germline CDR1 and CDR2 sequences are LNHDA and SQIVND (reference sequence). V shed 5 bases and J shed 6 bases, with 7 bases lying between them. The CDR3 has 12 residues. CDR3 coding DNA: TGTGCCAGTAGTCAGCGAGCCGGGGAGCTGTTTTTT. This translates into CASSQRAGELFF.

The J gene is TRBJ1-1, the V gene TRBV7-9; TRBD1 matches 9 bases. The trim removed 5 bases at V and 11 bases at J, leaving 12 bases unmatched. The CDR3 contains 14 residues. Per germline, CDR1 SEHNR and CDR2 FQNEAQ (reference sequence). The CDR3 nucleotides read TGTGCCAGCAGCCCTAGTGGGACAGGGATTCGGGCTTTCTTT. This codes for CASSPSGTGIRAFF.

The rearrangement links TRBV11-2 to TRBJ2-5; 11 bases fit TRBD2. CDR1 and CDR2 from the germline V gene are SGHAT and FQNNGV. The CDR3 totals 15 residues. Unmatched junction bases numbered 4, after V lost 4 bases and J lost 3 bases. CDR3 amino acids: CASSWGGLAEETQYF. DNA of the CDR3: TGTGCCAGCAGCTGGGGGGGACTAGCGGAAGAGACCCAGTACTTC.

V gene TRBV18 combines with J gene TRBJ2-3; a weak D match, TRBD2 (5 bases). The CDR3 contains 16 residues. Trimming took 3 bases from V and 1 from J, leaving 14 bases between them. Germline CDR1 is KGHSH and CDR2 is LQKENI. CDR3 nucleotide sequence: TGTGCCAGCTCACCCGTGTGGGAGTGGGGCACAGATACGCAGTATTTT. This gives the protein CASSPVWEWGTDTQYF.

The gene calls are TRBV2 and TRBJ2-5, with D possibly being TRBD2 (5 bases). There are 13 residues in the CDR3. Germline CDR1 and CDR2: SNHLY and FYNNEI. Trimming took 11 bases from V and 1 from J, leaving 14 bases between them. CDR3 region: CAGSLGPQETQYF. CDR3 coding DNA: TGTGCCGGGTCACTAGGGCCCCAAGAGACCCAGTACTTC. The whole variable domain, filled in from reference TRBV2 and TRBJ2-5, reads EPEVTQTPSHQVTQMGQEVILRCVPISNHLYFYWYRQILGQKVEFLVSFYNNEISEKSEIFDDQFSVERPDGSNFTLKIRSTKLEDSAMYFCAGSLGPQETQYFGPGTRLLVL.

The V gene is TRBV7-3, the J gene TRBJ2-2, with D perhaps TRBD1 (7 bases). V was cut by 1 base and J by 4 bases, with 10 bases left in between. This CDR3 has 15 amino acids. Germline CDR1 SGHTA, CDR2 FQGTGA. The CDR3 region is CASSLRQGGTGELFF. In DNA, the CDR3 is TGTGCCAGCAGCTTAAGGCAGGGGGGCACCGGGGAGCTGTTTTTT.

The genes are TRBV21-1 and TRBJ2-7. TRBV21-1 is given as a pseudogene. CDR3 length: 15 amino acids. CDR3 coding DNA: TGTGCCAGCAGCCTCGGGACGACATTCTTCTACGAGCAGTACTTC. Protein sequence: CASSLGTTFFYEQYF.

This chain links TRBV9 with TRBJ1-4, with D unclear. Germline assignment: CDR1 SGDLS and CDR2 YYNGEE. V was shortened by 7 bases and J by 0 bases, with 16 bases between the two germline ends. This CDR3 is built from 16 residues. CDR3 DNA sequence: TGTGCCAGCTCCCCTCCGTGGGCGGCAACTAATGAAAAACTGTTTTTT. Its protein product is CASSPPWAATNEKLFF.

The genes are TRBV7-3 and TRBJ2-3; D remains ambiguous. CDR1 and CDR2 from the germline V gene are SGHTA and FQGTGA. The CDR3 consists of 13 residues. The ends were cut back, 3 bases at V and 4 bases at J, with 8 bases in the middle. In DNA form, the CDR3 reads TGTGCCAGCAGCTTTACAGTGGCAGATACGCAGTATTTT. Translated, it gives CASSFTVADTQYF.

This clone appeared a single time. The chain joins TRBV18 to TRBJ1-4; the D is unclear. This CDR3 spans 12 amino acids. Trimming took 8 bases from V and 6 from J, leaving 10 bases between them. Germline V gene sequence: CDR1 KGHSH, CDR2 LQKENI. CDR3 in DNA: TGTGCCAGCGCTGGGTCCTATGAAAAACTGTTTTTT. It translates to CASAGSYEKLFF. Drawing the rest from reference TRBV18 and TRBJ1-4, the complete variable domain is NAGVMQNPRHLVRRRGQEARLRCSPMKGHSHVYWYRQLPEEGLKFMVYLQKENIIDESGMPKERFSAEFPKEGPSILRIQQVVRGDSAAYFCASAGSYEKLFFGSGTQLSVL.

The CDR3 bases are TGTGCCAGCATTTCGGGCAGCTCCTATAATTCACCCCTCCACTTT. Its translation: CASISGSSYNSPLHF. This chain joins TRBV2 and TRBJ1-6; D is unclear. This CDR3 region has 15 residues. The germline V and J ends were trimmed by 7 bases and 0 bases, with 10 bases remaining between them. CDR1 SNHLY and CDR2 FYNNEI come from the germline V gene.

The V call is TRBV7-9, the J call TRBJ2-1; D may be TRBD1 or TRBD2 (6 bases each). Germline loops: CDR1 SEHNR, CDR2 FQNEAQ (reference sequence). V gave up 5 bases and J gave up 2 bases, with 13 bases separating them. This CDR3 comprises 15 residues. CDR3 region: CASSPPGAAYNEQFF. CDR3 DNA sequence: TGTGCCAGCAGCCCCCCGGGGGCAGCCTACAATGAGCAGTTCTTC.

This clone turned up a few times. The chain couples TRBV19 to TRBJ1-2; 7 bases are shared with TRBD1. The germline V gene has CDR1 LNHDA and CDR2 SQIVND (reference sequence). With 3 bases clipped from V and 4 bases from J, the junction kept 5 bases outside the gene matches. The CDR3 contains 14 residues. CDR3 protein: CASSIYPGGYGYTF. CDR3 nucleotides: TGTGCCAGTAGTATTTATCCAGGGGGCTATGGCTACACCTTC.

V gene TRBV27 combines with J gene TRBJ1-6; possible D gene TRBD1, 5 bases. The V and J ends lost 2 bases and 8 bases respectively, with 16 bases between them. The CDR3 consists of 16 residues. In germline, CDR1 is MNHEY, CDR2 SMNVEV (reference sequence). CDR3 amino acids: CASSLVVGTTDSPLHF. For the CDR3, the DNA is TGTGCCAGCAGTTTAGTTGTCGGGACCACCGATTCACCCCTCCACTTT.

The chain combines TRBV7-6 with TRBJ1-1, with D unclear. This CDR3 is built from 13 residues. Germline V lookup: CDR1 SGHVS, CDR2 FNYEAQ. Trimming cost V 11 bases and J 0 bases, with 13 bases left between them. This CDR3 reads CAGLRLLNTEAFF. The DNA for the CDR3 is TGTGCCGGACTCCGGTTGTTGAACACTGAAGCTTTCTTT.

This chain links TRBV9 with TRBJ2-3; D perhaps matches TRBD2 (7 bases). Germline CDR1 reads SGDLS; CDR2 reads YYNGEE. Trimming took off 4 bases at V and 0 bases at J, with 39 bases between the two ends. This CDR3 region has 24 residues. The CDR3 here is CASSSGPGGIGMWEQHSSTDTQYF. The CDR3 DNA follows: TGTGCCAGCAGCTCCGGCCCGGGGGGCATAGGGATGTGGGAGCAACACTCTAGCACAGATACGCAGTATTTT. Looking up the rest from reference TRBV9 and TRBJ2-3 gives the full variable domain: DSGVTQTPKHLITATGQRVTLRCSPRSGDLSVYWYQQSLDQGLQFLIQYYNGEERAKGNILERFSAQQFPDLHSELNLSSLELGDSALYFCASSSGPGGIGMWEQHSSTDTQYFGPGTRLTVL.

The J gene is TRBJ2-1, the V gene TRBV15; D call uncertain. V lost 5 bases, J lost 0 bases, and 11 bases lay in between. In germline, CDR1 is LNHNV, CDR2 YYDKDF (reference sequence). The CDR3 has 15 amino acids. This CDR3 is CATSRSWSSYNEQFF. In DNA form, the CDR3 reads TGTGCCACCAGCCGCTCCTGGTCCTCCTACAATGAGCAGTTCTTC.

The CDR3 DNA sequence: TGTGCCACCACCCCGGGAGGGAACTATGGCTACACCTTC. It is translated as CATTPGGNYGYTF. The J gene is TRBJ1-2, the V gene TRBV10-3; D is ambiguous. This CDR3 region has 13 residues. CDR1 and CDR2 (germline): ENHRY, SYGVKD. V dropped 10 bases and J dropped 2 bases, with 14 bases sitting between them.

This clone was seen repeatedly, ten times or more. CDR3 protein: CASSSVSGGGTGELFF. CDR3 DNA: TGTGCCAGCAGTTCCGTTTCAGGGGGCGGCACCGGGGAGCTGTTTTTT. The chain employs TRBV6-5 and TRBJ2-2; 8 nucleotides align to TRBD1. Germline V lookup: CDR1 MNHEY, CDR2 SVGAGI. V shed 4 bases and J 4 bases; nucleotides not matched to a gene: 8. The CDR3 is 16 amino acids.

V and J are TRBV29-1 and TRBJ1-4; D is possibly TRBD1 (5 bases). The germline V and J ends were trimmed by 4 bases and 14 bases, with 20 bases remaining between them. The V gene's germline CDR1 is SQVTM and CDR2 ANQGSEA. CDR3 length: 13 amino acids. Here the CDR3 reads CSVGERDWGRLFF. The CDR3 nucleotides read TGCAGCGTTGGAGAGAGGGACTGGGGAAGGCTGTTTTTT.

The chain combines TRBV9 with TRBJ2-7; TRBD2 might be the D (6 bases). The CDR3 length is 14 residues. Germline lookup yields CDR1 SGDLS and CDR2 YYNGEE. V lost 0 bases, J lost 1 base, and 8 bases lay in between. The CDR3 spells CASSVEEGSYEQYF. CDR3 in DNA: TGTGCCAGCAGCGTAGAGGAGGGGTCCTACGAGCAGTACTTC. The whole variable domain, filled in from reference TRBV9 and TRBJ2-7, reads DSGVTQTPKHLITATGQRVTLRCSPRSGDLSVYWYQQSLDQGLQFLIQYYNGEERAKGNILERFSAQQFPDLHSELNLSSLELGDSALYFCASSVEEGSYEQYFGPGTRLTVT.

The genes are TRBV28 and TRBJ1-5, with TRBD1 matching 7 bases. CDR1 is MDHEN and CDR2 is SYDVKM in the germline V gene. This CDR3 region has 17 residues. V was pared by 1 base and J by 0 bases, with 6 bases of the junction left unmatched. The CDR3 DNA is TGTGCCAGCAGTTTATCTCGGGACAGCACTAGCAATCAGCCCCAGCATTTT. It codes for CASSLSRDSTSNQPQHF.

V usage is TRBV10-3 and J usage is TRBJ2-5, with D tentatively TRBD1 (6 bases). The V end was cut by 2 bases, the J end by 5 bases, with 12 bases between. The CDR3 is 14 amino acids. Germline CDR1 ENHRY, CDR2 SYGVKD. This CDR3 reads CAISEGGGEETQYF. CDR3 bases: TGTGCCATCAGTGAGGGGGGCGGAGAGGAGACCCAGTACTTC.